This T cell receptor beta chain was identified in a study of T-cell memory formation after mild COVID-19. The overall study: Largely donor-specific TCR clusters were found.

The CDR3 runs to 13 residues. Germline CDR1 is SGHRS and CDR2 is YFSETQ. V was shortened by 2 bases and J by 5 bases, with 11 bases between the two germline ends. MiXCR was run by TCRdb on the 5' RACE reads, yielding one entry per CDR3 protein. The table shows hundreds of thousands of distinct CDR3 sequences, with approximately 19% occurring only once. General study points: Contracting CD8+ clones were enriched in EMRA, CD4+ mainly in CM and EM. Clones that contracted from day 15 to 85 had balanced CD4/CD8; later expanders were CD4+ biased.

In regard to this clonotype: Its antigen is unknown.

The TCR was taken from an adult woman who had mild COVID-19 (a few samples of this study predate the infection). Cell type and time point are not known. The V and J genes are TRBV5-1 and TRBJ2-7, with D maybe TRBD1 (6 bases). The sequenced material came from PBMCs or a T cell subset sorted from them (not recorded which). The CDR3 reads CASSFPGDHEQYF. CDR3 bases: TGCGCCAGCAGCTTCCCAGGGGACCACGAGCAGTACTTC.